A single sample gave rise to the 26 T cell receptor beta chains below, sequenced in a study of long-term antiretroviral therapy in people with HIV. At the survey level, the v3.0 immunoSEQ assay was run. Generated by immunoSEQ multiplex PCR, the TCRdb table keeps only in-frame clones and is missing some. The data contain 16,000 or so clones, approximately 85% of them singletons. Sequencing used unsorted PBMCs, obtained 0.5 years after starting antiretroviral therapy. All receptors come from a woman aged 40-49 years with HIV.

This rearrangement joins TRBV2 to TRBJ2-1, with 10 bases matching TRBD2. Germline trimming cut 4 bases from V and 8 bases from J; bases unmatched to any gene: 5. The germline V gene has CDR1 SNHLY and CDR2 FYNNEI. The CDR3 loop spans 14 amino acids. In nucleotides, the CDR3 is TGTGCCAGCAGTGCCCTAGCGGGAGTTGATGAGCAGTTCTTC. Amino acid sequence: CASSALAGVDEQFF.

The rearrangement uses TRBV11-2 and TRBJ2-7, with D possibly matching TRBD1 (5 bases). CDR1 and CDR2 from the germline V gene are SGHAT and FQNNGV. The CDR3 spans 15 residues. Trimming took off 2 bases at V and 0 bases at J, with 11 bases between the two ends. The CDR3 loop reads CASSLSDSISYEQYF. CDR3 sequence (DNA): TGTGCCAGCAGCTTATCAGACAGTATCTCCTACGAGCAGTACTTC.

V usage is TRBV19 and J usage is TRBJ1-2; 7 nucleotides agree with TRBD1. The length of the CDR3 is 13 residues. Losses at the gene ends were 6 bases for V and 2 bases for J; bases not matched to a gene: 3. The germline gives CDR1 LNHDA, CDR2 SQIVND (reference sequence). The chain's CDR3 is CASSKQGNYGYTF. The DNA for the CDR3 is TGTGCCAGTAGCAAACAGGGGAACTATGGCTACACCTTC.

The chain employs TRBV6-5 and TRBJ2-1; weak D call: TRBD2 (5 bases). Germline V CDR1 and CDR2: MNHEY, SVGAGI. Trimming shortened V by 6 bases and J by 0 bases, and 12 bases separated the two germline ends. There are 15 residues in the CDR3. Here the CDR3 reads CASRPVASSYNEQFF. CDR3 coding DNA: TGTGCCAGCAGACCCGTAGCGAGCTCCTACAATGAGCAGTTCTTC.

The chain employs TRBV10-3 and TRBJ2-7; D remains ambiguous. The germline V gene encodes CDR1 ENHRY and CDR2 SYGVKD. V lost 7 bases, J lost 6 bases, and 13 bases lay in between. This CDR3 comprises 12 residues. As DNA, the CDR3 is TGTGCCATCAAGGCCCCCGACGCCGAGCAGTACTTC. This translates into CAIKAPDAEQYF.

This clone was seen only a few times. V is TRBV9 and J is TRBJ1-2; unclear D gene. Trimming shortened V by 1 base and J by 6 bases, and 7 bases separated the two germline ends. Germline CDR1 is SGDLS and CDR2 is YYNGEE. The CDR3 consists of 12 residues. The CDR3 bases are TGTGCCAGCAGCGTAACAGCTCATGGCTACACCTTC. Translated: CASSVTAHGYTF.

The chain uses TRBV4-1 and TRBJ1-5, with no clear D. In germline, CDR1 is MGHRA, CDR2 YSYEKL. The V end lost 1 base, the J end lost 10 bases, and 14 bases lay between the germline ends. The length of the CDR3 is 14 residues. The CDR3 sequence: CASSQGQEVSPQHF. The DNA for the CDR3 is TGCGCCAGCAGCCAAGGCCAGGAGGTATCCCCCCAGCATTTT.

By frequency in the sample, this clone is medium-sized. J is TRBJ2-7 and V is TRBV7-2, with 9 positions matching TRBD1. Per germline, CDR1 SGHTA and CDR2 FQGNSA. The CDR3 is 14 amino acids. J lost 4 bases, V lost 4 bases, and 5 bases had no gene match. The CDR3 reads CASSSGTGRYEQYF. CDR3 bases: TGTGCCAGCAGCTCCGGGACAGGGCGATACGAGCAGTACTTC.

This chain joins TRBV18 and TRBJ2-1; tentative D call: TRBD2 (6 bases). Trimming shortened V by 3 bases and J by 9 bases, and 18 bases separated the two germline ends. This CDR3 region has 15 residues. CDR1 is KGHSH and CDR2 is LQKENI in the germline V gene. CDR3 DNA: TGTGCCAGCTCACCCAAGGAGGGGCTATTAAGTGAGCAGTTCTTC. Residues: CASSPKEGLLSEQFF.

This chain links TRBV4-1 with TRBJ2-3; D remains unclear. CDR3 length equals 15 residues. V was shortened by 1 base and J by 6 bases, with 14 bases between the two germline ends. CDR1 MGHRA and CDR2 YSYEKL come from the germline V gene. The CDR3: CASSQGWVLRDTQYF. Written as DNA, the CDR3 is TGCGCCAGCAGCCAAGGTTGGGTCCTCAGGGATACGCAGTATTTT.

The sample holds one count of this clone. This sequence joins TRBV19 and TRBJ1-5, with D possibly matching TRBD1 (5 bases). V lost 4 bases and J 4 bases, leaving 8 bases between the germline ends. The CDR3 runs to 13 residues. Per germline, CDR1 LNHDA and CDR2 SQIVND (reference sequence). In DNA form, the CDR3 reads TGTGCCAGTAGTACCGACAGTAATCAGCCCCAGCATTTT. This sequence encodes CASSTDSNQPQHF.

V usage is TRBV4-1 and J usage is TRBJ2-1; D is unclear. CDR1 is MGHRA, CDR2 YSYEKL, per germline. V dropped 1 base and J dropped 8 bases, with 9 bases sitting between them. CDR3 length equals 13 residues. CDR3 nucleotide sequence: TGCGCCAGCAGCCAAGTCGGTTCGGATGAGCAGTTCTTC. The encoded protein is CASSQVGSDEQFF.

V gene TRBV18 combines with J gene TRBJ2-5, with 9 positions matching TRBD2. The germline gives CDR1 KGHSH, CDR2 LQKENI. V lost 1 base and J lost 4; bases outside the gene matches: 10. The CDR3 loop spans 17 amino acids. This CDR3 is CASSPRGGAGGPETQYF. The DNA of the CDR3 is TGTGCCAGCTCACCACGCGGGGGAGCGGGAGGTCCAGAGACCCAGTACTTC.

This chain connects TRBV4-2 to TRBJ2-7; D is unresolved. Trimming cost V 0 bases and J 2 bases, with 17 bases left between them. Germline CDR1 and CDR2: LGHNA and YNFKEQ. There are 17 residues in the CDR3. In nucleotides, the CDR3 is TGTGCCAGCAGCCAAGATTATACGGGCTCCCTTCCCTACGAGCAGTACTTC. Its protein is CASSQDYTGSLPYEQYF.

V usage is TRBV19 and J usage is TRBJ2-7; D gene ambiguous. This CDR3 has 13 amino acids. Looked up from germline, CDR1 is LNHDA and CDR2 is SQIVND (reference sequence). V was cut by 7 bases and J by 3 bases, with 13 bases left in between. The CDR3 DNA follows: TGTGCCAGTACTCCGCTCAAGAACTACGAGCAGTACTTC. Protein product: CASTPLKNYEQYF. The entire variable domain, with the rest obtained from reference TRBV19 and TRBJ2-7, is as follows: DGGITQSPKYLFRKEGQNVTLSCEQNLNHDAMYWYRQDPGQGLRLIYYSQIVNDFQKGDIAEGYSVSREKKESFPLTVTSAQKNPTAFYLCASTPLKNYEQYFGPGTRLTVT.

CDR3 DNA: TGCGCCAGCAGCCCGGGACAGCTCCAAGAGACCCAGTACTTC. It codes for CASSPGQLQETQYF. The chain is built from TRBV5-1 and TRBJ2-5, with 7 bases that match TRBD1. The ends lost 4 bases at V and 1 base at J; junction bases unmatched: 4. Germline loops: CDR1 SGHRS, CDR2 YFSETQ. This CDR3 has 14 amino acids.

The CDR3 sequence: CASSPVTGYPPQYF. CDR3 DNA: TGTGCCAGCTCACCAGTGACAGGTTATCCCCCGCAGTATTTT. The V and J genes are TRBV18 and TRBJ2-3, with D possibly TRBD1 on 6 matching bases. Germline CDR1 reads KGHSH; CDR2 reads LQKENI. The CDR3 extends over 14 amino acids. The V and J ends lost 2 bases and 10 bases respectively, with 16 bases between them. Drawing the rest from reference TRBV18 and TRBJ2-3, the complete variable domain is NAGVMQNPRHLVRRRGQEARLRCSPMKGHSHVYWYRQLPEEGLKFMVYLQKENIIDESGMPKERFSAEFPKEGPSILRIQQVVRGDSAAYFCASSPVTGYPPQYFGPGTRLTVL.

The chain has TRBV6-5 and TRBJ2-7; 7 nucleotides match TRBD2. Germline-derived CDR1 and CDR2 are MNHEY and SVGAGI. This CDR3 has 14 amino acids. The V gene end was trimmed by 6 bases and the J gene end by 4 bases; junction bases not matched to a gene: 9. The CDR3 bases are TGTGCCAGCAGCGCTAGGACTAGACTTTACGAGCAGTACTTC. Protein: CASSARTRLYEQYF.

The chain couples TRBV19 to TRBJ2-1; D remains ambiguous. Deletions cut 0 bases from V and 9 bases from J, with 9 bases between. There are 13 residues in the CDR3. CDR1 LNHDA and CDR2 SQIVND come from the germline V gene (reference sequence). CDR3 residues: CASSIEGPLEQFF. CDR3 nucleotide sequence: TGTGCCAGTAGTATAGAGGGTCCGCTTGAGCAGTTCTTC.

This chain joins TRBV29-1 and TRBJ1-1; D is possibly TRBD1 (5 bases). CDR1 and CDR2 from the germline V gene are SQVTM and ANQGSEA. V was clipped by 5 bases and J by 0 bases, with 10 bases between them. The CDR3 runs to 13 residues. CDR3 nucleotide sequence: TGCAGCGTTCGTCCGGACATGAACACTGAAGCTTTCTTT. Translation gives CSVRPDMNTEAFF.

The chain joins TRBV19 to TRBJ2-2, with unresolved D. The V end was cut by 8 bases, the J end by 5 bases, with 9 bases between. Looked up from germline, CDR1 is LNHDA and CDR2 is SQIVND (reference sequence). This CDR3 is built from 12 residues. The CDR3 sequence is CASGRATGELFF. Written as DNA, the CDR3 is TGTGCCAGTGGAAGAGCAACCGGGGAGCTGTTTTTT.

The V gene is TRBV6-6, the J gene TRBJ2-7; the D is unclear. CDR3 size: 13 residues. Germline-derived CDR1 and CDR2 are MNHNY and SVGAGI (reference sequence). The ends were cut back, 6 bases at V and 2 bases at J, with 11 bases in the middle. The CDR3, as DNA: TGTGCCAGCAGACCCAGGAGTACCTACGAGCAGTACTTC. Residues: CASRPRSTYEQYF.

The chain combines TRBV7-2 with TRBJ2-2, with no clear D. This CDR3 is built from 13 residues. Germline V gives CDR1 SGHTA, CDR2 FQGNSA. Trimming shortened V by 6 bases and J by 2 bases, and 7 bases separated the two germline ends. Here the CDR3 reads CASRPPNTGELFF. The CDR3 DNA reads TGTGCCAGCAGGCCGCCAAACACCGGGGAGCTGTTTTTT.

The J gene is TRBJ2-1, the V gene TRBV7-3; 10 bases agree with TRBD2. V dropped 0 bases and J dropped 7; count of bases not matched to a gene: 3. Germline CDR1 reads SGHTA; CDR2 reads FQGTGA. This CDR3 spans 15 amino acids. CDR3 sequence: CASSLTSGRANEQFF. CDR3 sequence (DNA): TGTGCCAGCAGCTTAACCAGCGGGAGGGCAAATGAGCAGTTCTTC. Filled out from reference TRBV7-3 and TRBJ2-1, the complete variable domain reads GAGVSQTPSNKVTEKGKYVELRCDPISGHTALYWYRQSLGQGPEFLIYFQGTGAADDSGLPNDRFFAVRPEGSVSTLKIQRTERGDSAVYLCASSLTSGRANEQFFGPGTRLTVL.

V is TRBV9 and J is TRBJ2-2; D is unresolved. Germline V gene lookup returns CDR1 SGDLS and CDR2 YYNGEE. The CDR3 is 16 amino acids. V was pared by 2 bases and J by 4 bases, with 15 bases between. The CDR3 DNA sequence: TGTGCCAGCAGCGTGAGTACCACGTCGGGCACCGGGGAGCTGTTTTTT. It codes for CASSVSTTSGTGELFF. The variable domain in full, with the rest retrieved from reference TRBV9 and TRBJ2-2, is DSGVTQTPKHLITATGQRVTLRCSPRSGDLSVYWYQQSLDQGLQFLIQYYNGEERAKGNILERFSAQQFPDLHSELNLSSLELGDSALYFCASSVSTTSGTGELFFGEGSRLTVL.

This clone has only one observation. The V and J genes are TRBV21-1 and TRBJ2-1; the tabulated D call, TRBD2, remains unverified against the DNA. TRBV21-1 constitutes a pseudogene. CDR3 length equals 16 residues. CDR3 nucleotides: TGTGCCAGCAGCAAAGACGGGTTGGCGTCCTACAATGAGCAGTTCTTC. Translated, it gives CASSKDGLASYNEQFF.